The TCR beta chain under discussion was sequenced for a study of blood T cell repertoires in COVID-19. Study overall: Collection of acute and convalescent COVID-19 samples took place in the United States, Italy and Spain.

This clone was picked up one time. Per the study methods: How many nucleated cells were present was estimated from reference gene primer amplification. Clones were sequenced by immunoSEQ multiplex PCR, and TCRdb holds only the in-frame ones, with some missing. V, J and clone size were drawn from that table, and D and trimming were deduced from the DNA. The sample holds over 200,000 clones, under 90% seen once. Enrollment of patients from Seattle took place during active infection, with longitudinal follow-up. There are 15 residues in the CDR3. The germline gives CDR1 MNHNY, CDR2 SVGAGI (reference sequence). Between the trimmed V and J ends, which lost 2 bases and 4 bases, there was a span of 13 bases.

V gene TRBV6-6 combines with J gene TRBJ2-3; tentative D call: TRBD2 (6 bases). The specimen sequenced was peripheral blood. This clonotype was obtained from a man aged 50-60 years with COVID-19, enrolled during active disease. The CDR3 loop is CASSYGGMFADTQYF. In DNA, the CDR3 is TGTGCCAGCAGTTACGGGGGGATGTTCGCAGATACGCAGTATTTT.